The rows below give T cell receptor beta chains drawn from one sample of a study of shared clonotypes between healthy human individuals. TCRdb's copy holds only in-frame clones and misses some; the assay was immunoSEQ multiplex PCR. The table lists fewer than 3 million clones, approximately 90% of them singletons. Material for sequencing was naive CD4+ T cells from PBMCs. All receptors come from a young man in good health. Some clones in this sample may be carry-over from other donors' samples. The CDR3 runs from the conserved cysteine through the conserved F or W. The D gene is left open where the match is weak. Clone size is not always given. Where it is, it says once, few, many or a class for expanded clones.

v_call	d_call	j_call	clone_size	cdr3_nt	cdr3_aa
TRBV5-1	.	TRBJ1-3	.	TGCGCCAGCAGCTACGACGGGCCCCCTGGAAACACCATATATTTT	CASSYDGPPGNTIYF
TRBV5-1	.	TRBJ2-7	.	TGCGCCAGCAGCGTGGGACATAGGTCCTACGAGCAGTACTTC	CASSVGHRSYEQYF
TRBV7-6	.	TRBJ2-5	.	TGTGCCAGCAGCTTGGTCAGCACAGAGACCCAGTACTTC	CASSLVSTETQYF
TRBV27	TRBD2	TRBJ2-6	.	TGTGCCAGCAGTTCCCCCCTAGCGGGAGGGTCTGGGGCCAACGTCCTGACTTTC	CASSSPLAGGSGANVLTF
TRBV4-1	TRBD1	TRBJ2-5	.	TGCGCCAGCAGCCAACGGACAGGCCTAGAGACCCAGTACTTC	CASSQRTGLETQYF
TRBV6-1	.	TRBJ2-7	.	TGTGCCAGCAGCCGGAGGGGGAGCTCCTACGAGCAGTACTTC	CASSRRGSSYEQYF
TRBV5-1	.	TRBJ1-4	.	TGCGCCAGCAGCTTGGTACCCCTGCCGAATGAAAAACTGTTTTTT	CASSLVPLPNEKLFF
TRBV18	.	TRBJ1-2	.	TGTGCCAGCTCACCTGGACCTAACTATGGCTACACCTTC	CASSPGPNYGYTF
TRBV7-2	.	TRBJ1-1	.	TGTGCCAGCAGCTTGCCCCCGGGGGGAGCCTCTGAAGCTTTCTTT	CASSLPPGGASEAFF
TRBV6-4	.	TRBJ2-1	.	TGTGCCAGCAGTACGTCCGATGGGCTCGACAATGAGCAGTTCTTC	CASSTSDGLDNEQFF
TRBV19	.	TRBJ2-3	.	TGTGCCAGTAGTAGGGGAGACATGGAGGATACGCAGTATTTT	CASSRGDMEDTQYF
TRBV28	.	TRBJ2-1	.	TGTGCCACTCAGAGGGAGAGCTCCTACAATGAGCAGTTCTTC	CATQRESSYNEQFF
TRBV5-8	.	TRBJ1-1	.	TGTGCCAGCAGCTTCGGCAGGGTGGGCACTGAAGCTTTCTTT	CASSFGRVGTEAFF
TRBV18	.	TRBJ1-1	.	TGTGCCAGCTCCCCAGAGAACACTGAAGCTTTCTTT	CASSPENTEAFF
TRBV28	.	TRBJ2-7	once	TGTGCCAGCAGTTCGCCGGGACAAATCTACGAGCAGTACTTC	CASSSPGQIYEQYF
TRBV29-1	.	TRBJ1-1	.	TGCAGCGTAGGAACAGGGAAGAACACTGAAGCTTTCTTT	CSVGTGKNTEAFF
TRBV5-1	TRBD1	TRBJ1-4	.	TGCGCCAGCAGCTCTTTAACTTCCACAGGGGCGGCTGAAAAACTGTTTTTT	CASSSLTSTGAAEKLFF
TRBV27	.	TRBJ1-2	.	TGTGCCAGCAGTGCGGGACGGAGGATGAATGAGAACTATGGCTACACCTTC	CASSAGRRMNENYGYTF
TRBV4-2	TRBD2	TRBJ2-6	.	TGTGCCAGCAGCCAAGGGAGAGTGACTAGCGGGACCCGGGGGGCCAACGTCCTGACTTTC	CASSQGRVTSGTRGANVLTF
TRBV10-3	TRBD2	TRBJ2-3	.	TGTGCCATCAGTGATGGACTAGTATTTGGTACGCAGTATTTT	CAISDGLVFGTQYF
TRBV27	.	TRBJ1-5	.	TGTGCCAGCAGTTTATCCGGACCCATTAAGTTGCCCCAGCATTTT	CASSLSGPIKLPQHF
TRBV28	.	TRBJ2-4	.	TGTGCCAGCAATACTGGGGGAAACATTCAGTACTTC	CASNTGGNIQYF
TRBV13	.	TRBJ2-2	.	TGTGCCAGCAGCTTTGGGCGCGGGGAGCTGTTTTTT	CASSFGRGELFF
TRBV10-3	.	TRBJ2-6	.	TGTGCCATCAGTGAGTCGGATTCCTCTGGGGCCAACGTCCTGACTTTC	CAISESDSSGANVLTF
TRBV5-1	.	TRBJ2-1	.	TGCGCCAGCAGCTCGGACAGCCTATACAATGAGCAGTTCTTC	CASSSDSLYNEQFF
TRBV2	.	TRBJ1-2	.	TGTGCCAGCAGTGACAGGGGAATGGGTCGTGGCTACACCTTC	CASSDRGMGRGYTF
TRBV14	.	TRBJ2-4	.	TGTGCCAGCAGCCAAGATGCCCCAGGGTTAGGCATTCAGTACTTC	CASSQDAPGLGIQYF
TRBV10-3	.	TRBJ2-2	.	TGTGCCATCGGACAGAACCCGAACACCGGGGAGCTGTTTTTT	CAIGQNPNTGELFF
TRBV18	TRBD2	TRBJ2-3	.	TGTGCCAGCTCACCCCCCGCGGGAGTAGATACGCAGTATTTT	CASSPPAGVDTQYF
TRBV21-1	.	TRBJ2-6	.	TGTGCCAGCGCCCGACCGCCCAACAGGGGTGGGGGCTCTGGGGCCAACGTCCTGACTTTC	CASARPPNRGGGSGANVLTF
TRBV28	.	TRBJ1-6	.	TGTGCCAGCAGTAAGGGCAGGGGCTACAATTCACCCCTCCACTTT	CASSKGRGYNSPLHF
TRBV7-2	.	TRBJ1-4	.	TGTGCCAGCAGCTTAAGGGACATTAATGAAAAACTGTTTTTT	CASSLRDINEKLFF
TRBV5-4	.	TRBJ1-6	.	TGTGCCAGCAGCTTGAGAGGGAATTCACCCCTCCACTTT	CASSLRGNSPLHF
TRBV20-1	.	TRBJ2-3	.	TGCAGTGCTAGTGTCGCAGATACGCAGTATTTT	CSASVADTQYF
TRBV1	.	TRBJ2-7	.	TGCACCAGCAGCCAAGAAAGGACAGGGGAGACCTACGAGCAGTACTTC	CTSSQERTGETYEQYF
TRBV11-2	TRBD2	TRBJ2-1	.	TGTGCCAGCAGCGCAAACGGACTAGCGGGGGACAATGAGCAGTTCTTC	CASSANGLAGDNEQFF
TRBV7-3	TRBD2	TRBJ2-3	.	TGTGCCAGCAGCCCACCCGGACTAGCGGGAGGAGATACGCAGTATTTT	CASSPPGLAGGDTQYF
TRBV19	.	TRBJ1-1	.	TGTGCCAGTACTAGACGGCAGGGTATCGACACTGAAGCTTTCTTT	CASTRRQGIDTEAFF
TRBV10-2	TRBD2	TRBJ2-3	.	TGCGCCAGCGGGGGATTAGCGGGGGCCGGCACAGATACGCAGTATTTT	CASGGLAGAGTDTQYF
TRBV6-5	.	TRBJ2-5	.	TGTGCCAGCAGTTACTATGCGACGGCGAAAGAGACCCAGTACTTC	CASSYYATAKETQYF
TRBV21-1	.	TRBJ1-1	.	TGTGCCAGCAGCAAAGGCGTGGGGGTCACTGAAGCTTTCTTT	CASSKGVGVTEAFF
TRBV5-1	.	TRBJ1-5	.	TGCGCCAGCAGCTTGGCAGGGATGGGCAATCAGCCCCAGCATTTT	CASSLAGMGNQPQHF
TRBV13	TRBD1	TRBJ1-1	few	TGTGCCAGCAGCTTAACCTCGCCAGGGGGGCACACTGAAGCTTTCTTT	CASSLTSPGGHTEAFF
TRBV5-1	TRBD2	TRBJ2-1	.	TGCGCCAGCAGCCCAGGGACTAGCGGGAGATCCTACAATGAGCAGTTCTTC	CASSPGTSGRSYNEQFF
TRBV7-2	.	TRBJ2-1	.	TGTGCCAGCAGCTTAGGGGTAGAGAATGAGCAGTTCTTC	CASSLGVENEQFF
TRBV27	.	TRBJ2-1	.	TGTGCCAGCACTTGGGGGAGACCCTCCTACAATGAGCAGTTCTTC	CASTWGRPSYNEQFF
TRBV28	.	TRBJ2-7	.	TGTGCCAGCAGACAACAGGGATACGAGCAGTACTTC	CASRQQGYEQYF
TRBV2	TRBD1	TRBJ2-2	.	TGTGCCAGCGGGGACAGGGGAGCCGGGGAGCTGTTTTTT	CASGDRGAGELFF
TRBV6-1	.	TRBJ2-1	.	TGTGCCAGCAGTGGCTTAGCGGTAGCTAATGAGCAGTTCTTC	CASSGLAVANEQFF
TRBV30	.	TRBJ2-7	few	TGTGCCTGGAGTGTACAAGCGGAGCAGTACTTC	CAWSVQAEQYF
TRBV29-1	.	TRBJ2-1	.	TGCAGCGCGACCGGGACTCCCGCTAGTGCTTGGAACCCTTGGGGCAATGAGCAGTTCTTC	CSATGTPASAWNPWGNEQFF
TRBV19	.	TRBJ2-7	.	TGTGCCAGTAGTATCCGGGACAGGGGACCTCGGGTAGCGGGAGGTCGATACTACGAGCAGTACTTC	CASSIRDRGPRVAGGRYYEQYF
TRBV2	TRBD2	TRBJ2-2	.	TGTGCCAGCAATACCGGGACTAGGAACACCGGGGAGCTGTTTTTT	CASNTGTRNTGELFF